This T cell receptor (beta chain) appears in the sequencing data of a study of blood T cell repertoires in COVID-19. The protocol was immunoSEQ multiplex PCR, while the TCRdb copy is restricted to in-frame clones and leaves out a portion. The data show nearly 50,000 clones, with 86% seen just once and about 3% held by the top ten. Trimming at V came to 5 bases and at J to 4 bases, leaving 15 bases not matched to a gene. This CDR3 contains 17 residues. Germline CDR1 MNHEY, CDR2 SMNVEV (reference sequence). The rearrangement joins TRBV27 to TRBJ1-2; 8 bases line up with TRBD1. Sequencing used peripheral blood. This clonotype was sampled from an elderly woman with COVID-19, enrolled during active disease. This CDR3 reads CASSGRTGPVLTYGYTF. The CDR3 DNA reads as TGTGCCAGCAGTGGAAGGACAGGGCCAGTGTTAACCTATGGCTACACCTTC.